A single sample is the source of the 28 T cell receptor beta chains below, sequenced in a study of T-cell memory formation after mild COVID-19. TCRdb independently ran MiXCR on the 5' RACE reads; one entry per CDR3 protein. Counted here are 250,000 to 300,000 distinct CDR3 sequences, under 20% occurring once; the ten biggest clones make up about a fifth. The sample taken for sequencing was PBMCs or a T cell subset sorted from them (not recorded which). All receptors derive from a man in his late teens or twenties who had mild COVID-19 (a few samples of this study predate the infection). Cell type and time point are not known.

This clonotype was seen a handful of times. This chain joins TRBV20-1 and TRBJ1-2; weak D call: TRBD1 (6 bases). Between the trimmed V and J ends, which lost 0 bases and 7 bases, there was a span of 21 bases. Germline CDR1 DFQATT, CDR2 SNEGSKA (reference sequence). This CDR3 is 16 amino acids long. The CDR3 DNA reads TGCAGTGCTAGAGATAGAACGCAGGGGCTGAGTTTTGGCTACACCTTC. This sequence encodes CSARDRTQGLSFGYTF.

The gene calls are TRBV5-1 and TRBJ1-1, with TRBD1 matching 9 bases. The CDR3 runs to 15 residues. V trimming: 5 bases; J trimming: 1 base; junction bases outside the gene matches: 6. Germline-derived CDR1 and CDR2 are SGHRS and YFSETQ. The CDR3 region has the DNA TGCGCCAGCAGAATACAGGGGGCGCGGAACACTGAAGCTTTCTTT. Translated, it gives CASRIQGARNTEAFF.

V usage is TRBV11-2 and J usage is TRBJ2-1; possibly TRBD1 for D (6 bases). Deletions cut 5 bases from V and 5 bases from J, with 16 bases between. The CDR3 length is 15 residues. The germline gives CDR1 SGHAT, CDR2 FQNNGV. Here the CDR3 reads CASSPAGAGNNEQFF. The CDR3 DNA reads TGTGCCAGCAGCCCCGCAGGGGCCGGGAACAATGAGCAGTTCTTC.

Only a few counts were recorded for this clonotype. The chain recombines TRBV12-3 or TRBV12-4 with TRBJ2-5, with 8 bases aligning to TRBD1. V shed 5 bases and J 13 bases; nucleotides not matched to a gene: 6. This CDR3 has 11 residues. This CDR3 is CASSRQGHRYF. Written as DNA, the CDR3 is TGTGCCAGCAGTCGACAGGGGCACAGGTACTTC.

The rearrangement uses TRBV2 and TRBJ2-7; D gene unclear. The V and J ends lost 1 base and 1 base respectively, with 8 bases between them. The length of the CDR3 is 14 residues. Germline assignment: CDR1 SNHLY and CDR2 FYNNEI. CDR3: CASSEDAGSYEQYV. As DNA, the CDR3 is TGTGCCAGCAGTGAAGATGCAGGATCCTACGAGCAGTACGTC.

A few counts support this clonotype. The chain carries TRBV5-1 and TRBJ1-6, with TRBD1 matching 7 bases. CDR3 length: 17 residues. Germline V lookup: CDR1 SGHRS, CDR2 YFSETQ. V was clipped by 4 bases and J by 7 bases; unmatched bases: 14. DNA for the CDR3: TGCGCCAGCAGCCCGAGAAAAGACGGACAGGTCAATTCACCCCTCCACTTT. Translation: CASSPRKDGQVNSPLHF.

Here the CDR3 DNA reads TGCAGCGTGGAGACAGGGACGCCGACAGATACGCAGTATTTT. Amino acids: CSVETGTPTDTQYF. This chain links TRBV29-1 with TRBJ2-3; 7 nucleotides align to TRBD1. The J segment lost 3 bases and the V segment lost 6 bases, leaving 9 bases of the junction unmatched. The CDR3 consists of 14 residues. Per germline, CDR1 SQVTM and CDR2 ANQGSEA.

This clonotype was observed a few times. This sequence joins TRBV6-1 and TRBJ2-3; TRBD2 aligns across 13 bases. Germline CDR1 is MNHNS and CDR2 is SASEGT. The CDR3 runs 15 residues. V shed 9 bases and J 2 bases; nucleotides not matched to a gene: 5. CDR3 sequence (DNA): TGTGCCAGGGAGACTAGCGGGGGGTCCACAGATACGCAGTATTTT. Protein product: CARETSGGSTDTQYF.

With regard to this clonotype: Being one base from a much bigger clone, this may be a read error. The chain uses TRBV7-8 and TRBJ2-5; 7 bases align to TRBD1. The CDR3 covers 16 residues. Germline V gene sequence: CDR1 SGHVS, CDR2 FQNEAQ. J lost 1 base, V lost 4 bases, and 9 bases had no gene match. The CDR3 protein is CASSSWPEGAQETQYF. The DNA for the CDR3 is TGTGCCAGCAGCTCGTGGCCTGAGGGGGCCCAAGAGACCCAGTACTTC.

The V call is TRBV7-9, the J call TRBJ2-7; D call uncertain. Germline CDR1 reads SEHNR; CDR2 reads FQNEAQ (reference sequence). The CDR3 runs to 15 residues. Trimming took 2 bases from V and 6 from J, leaving 17 bases between them. CDR3 nucleotides: TGTGCCAGCAGCTTATTATCTGGATCGAAGGGCGAGCAGTACGTC. It yields the protein CASSLLSGSKGEQYV.

This clonotype was observed at least ten times. This chain links TRBV12-3 or TRBV12-4 with TRBJ1-1; 10 bases agree with TRBD1. The CDR3 totals 13 residues. V trimming: 4 bases; J trimming: 5 bases; junction bases outside the gene matches: 1. Here the CDR3 reads CASSWTGGTEAFF. The CDR3 DNA reads TGTGCCAGCAGTTGGACAGGGGGGACTGAAGCTTTCTTT.

This clonotype showed up many times. The V gene is TRBV7-2, the J gene TRBJ2-4; D unclear. The germline V gene encodes CDR1 SGHTA and CDR2 FQGNSA. This CDR3 has 15 amino acids. The V end lost 2 bases, the J end lost 6 bases, and 14 bases lay between the germline ends. Written as DNA, the CDR3 is TGTGCCAGCAGCTTAAGTATAGCCAAGGCAAACATTCAGTACTTC. Residues: CASSLSIAKANIQYF.

The rearrangement joins TRBV20-1 to TRBJ1-6, with TRBD1 identical over 7 bases. V lost 2 bases, J lost 0 bases, and 4 bases stayed unmatched. This CDR3 region has 16 residues. Germline V gene lookup returns CDR1 DFQATT and CDR2 SNEGSKA (reference sequence). CDR3 DNA sequence: TGCAGTGCTAGACCGGGACAGAACTCCTATAATTCACCCCTCCACTTT. The encoded protein is CSARPGQNSYNSPLHF.

This clonotype has more than one count but fewer than ten. This rearrangement joins TRBV9 to TRBJ2-3; perhaps TRBD2 as D (5 bases). The CDR3 is made up of 15 amino acids. From germline, CDR1 is SGDLS and CDR2 YYNGEE. The V gene lost 1 base and the J gene lost 2 bases, with 11 bases spanning the gap. CDR3 loop: CASSVLASNTDTQYF. For the CDR3, the DNA is TGTGCCAGCAGCGTATTAGCGTCTAACACAGATACGCAGTATTTT.

A few counts support this clonotype. This rearrangement joins TRBV7-8 to TRBJ2-5; D is possibly TRBD2 (5 bases). The V end was cut by 5 bases, the J end by 5 bases, with 21 bases between. CDR1 and CDR2 (germline): SGHVS, FQNEAQ. The CDR3 covers 16 residues. In DNA form, the CDR3 reads TGTGCCAGCAGCCCCCGTGGGGTAGCGAATTTGGAGACCCAGTACTTC. Its translation is CASSPRGVANLETQYF.

This clonotype was counted between two and nine times. This sequence joins TRBV7-9 and TRBJ2-1, with D uncertain. The germline V and J ends were trimmed by 4 bases and 3 bases, with 19 bases remaining between them. This CDR3 spans 17 amino acids. Germline CDR1 reads SEHNR; CDR2 reads FQNEAQ (reference sequence). The CDR3 spells CASSSRLLTTLYNEQFF. The CDR3 DNA reads TGTGCCAGCAGCTCCAGACTCCTCACGACCCTCTACAATGAGCAGTTCTTC.

This clonotype came up a few times. The chain recombines TRBV5-1 with TRBJ1-5; D call uncertain. Trimming removed 4 bases from V and 0 bases from J, with 11 bases in between. CDR3 size: 15 residues. Germline V gene lookup returns CDR1 SGHRS and CDR2 YFSETQ. CDR3 sequence: CASSQGEISNQPQHF. The DNA of the CDR3 is TGCGCCAGCAGCCAAGGAGAGATTAGCAATCAGCCCCAGCATTTT.

The rearrangement joins TRBV5-1 to TRBJ2-5; D not certain. Germline V lookup: CDR1 SGHRS, CDR2 YFSETQ. Trimming cost V 2 bases and J 4 bases, with 6 bases left between them. The CDR3 consists of 12 residues. For the CDR3, the DNA is TGCGCCAGCAGCTTTCCCCTAGAGACCCAGTACTTC. It yields the protein CASSFPLETQYF.

The V gene is TRBV19, the J gene TRBJ1-1, with 7 bases identical to TRBD1. The CDR3 sequence is 13 residues long. In germline, CDR1 is LNHDA, CDR2 SQIVND (reference sequence). Unmatched junction bases numbered 4, after V lost 0 bases and J lost 9 bases. CDR3 DNA: TGTGCCAGTAGTATAGAGGGACAGACAAAAGCTTTCTTT. Its translation is CASSIEGQTKAFF.

J is TRBJ2-7 and V is TRBV4-2; 8 positions match TRBD1. Germline CDR1 reads LGHNA; CDR2 reads YNFKEQ. The CDR3 length is 16 residues. V trimming: 2 bases; J trimming: 2 bases; junction bases outside the gene matches: 8. The CDR3 sequence is CASSQRLLQGAYEQYF. CDR3 coding DNA: TGTGCCAGCAGCCAAAGGCTCTTACAGGGGGCCTACGAGCAGTACTTC.

The CDR3 DNA is TGTGCCAGCAGTTACGGGACTAGCGGTGAACCCTACGAGCAGTACTTC. Its translation is CASSYGTSGEPYEQYF. This chain connects TRBV6-5 to TRBJ2-7; 11 nucleotides agree with TRBD2. The ends lost 2 bases at V and 2 bases at J; junction bases unmatched: 5. This CDR3 is 16 amino acids long. In germline, CDR1 is MNHEY, CDR2 SVGAGI.

This chain connects TRBV6-6 to TRBJ1-3; no definite D call. This CDR3 is built from 12 residues. The V gene lost 8 bases and the J gene lost 0 bases, with 5 bases spanning the gap. Germline CDR1 and CDR2: MNHNY and SVGAGI (reference sequence). The CDR3 nucleotides read TGTGCCAGCGAGAGCTCTGGAAACACCATATATTTT. Translation gives CASESSGNTIYF.

V and J are TRBV4-3 and TRBJ2-3; 7 bases agree with TRBD2. The CDR3 extends over 17 amino acids. V lost 0 bases and J lost 0; bases outside the gene matches: 6. Germline assignment: CDR1 LGHNA and CDR2 YSLEER. CDR3 region: CASSQEGQRGSTDTQYF. DNA of the CDR3: TGCGCCAGCAGCCAAGAGGGCCAGCGGGGCAGCACAGATACGCAGTATTTT.

This clonotype was seen more than once but under ten times. The chain couples TRBV7-3 to TRBJ2-1, with TRBD2 matching 8 bases. Germline CDR1 reads SGHTA; CDR2 reads FQGTGA. Trimming took 5 bases from V and 10 from J; bases not matched to a gene: 13. The CDR3 loop spans 15 amino acids. The CDR3 DNA follows: TGTGCCAGCAGCCCTCGGTTAGCGGGGAGAGGCGAGCAGTTCTTC. Translation: CASSPRLAGRGEQFF.

This clonotype was recorded a few times. The chain links TRBV29-1 to TRBJ2-2; no clear D gene. The germline V gene encodes CDR1 SQVTM and CDR2 ANQGSEA. V was cut by 5 bases and J by 4 bases, with 8 bases left in between. The CDR3 spans 12 residues. The CDR3, as DNA: TGCAGCGTTAGACAATTCACCGGGGAGCTGTTTTTT. Its translation is CSVRQFTGELFF.

In its sample, this clonotype was seen many times. V usage is TRBV5-1 and J usage is TRBJ1-1; TRBD1 matches at 9 bases. The CDR3 has 14 residues. The germline V gene encodes CDR1 SGHRS and CDR2 YFSETQ. With V trimmed by 1 base and J by 5 bases, 3 bases remained unmatched. CDR3 coding DNA: TGCGCCAGCAGCTTGACAGGGGGCGCGACTGAAGCTTTCTTT. It codes for CASSLTGGATEAFF. Full variable domain (outside the CDR3, taken from reference TRBV5-1 and TRBJ1-1): KAGVTQTPRYLIKTRGQQVTLSCSPISGHRSVSWYQQTPGQGLQFLFEYFSETQRNKGNFPGRFSGRQFSNSRSEMNVSTLELGDSALYLCASSLTGGATEAFFGQGTRLTVV.

This clonotype was observed a few times. The rearrangement links TRBV4-1 to TRBJ2-7; 11 bases are shared with TRBD1. Germline trimming cut 2 bases from V and 4 bases from J; bases unmatched to any gene: 7. The CDR3 has 16 amino acids. The germline gives CDR1 MGHRA, CDR2 YSYEKL. CDR3 protein: CASSQSRDRGFYEQYF. The CDR3 DNA follows: TGCGCCAGCAGCCAATCCCGGGACAGGGGGTTTTACGAGCAGTACTTC.

This sequence joins TRBV10-3 and TRBJ2-5; possibly TRBD2 for D (5 bases). Germline lookup yields CDR1 ENHRY and CDR2 SYGVKD. V dropped 6 bases and J dropped 2 bases, with 22 bases sitting between them. The CDR3 is made up of 17 amino acids. The CDR3 DNA follows: TGTGCCATCAGCCTTGTACGGGGTCCGCGAAGACAAGAGACCCAGTACTTC. Translated, it gives CAISLVRGPRRQETQYF.